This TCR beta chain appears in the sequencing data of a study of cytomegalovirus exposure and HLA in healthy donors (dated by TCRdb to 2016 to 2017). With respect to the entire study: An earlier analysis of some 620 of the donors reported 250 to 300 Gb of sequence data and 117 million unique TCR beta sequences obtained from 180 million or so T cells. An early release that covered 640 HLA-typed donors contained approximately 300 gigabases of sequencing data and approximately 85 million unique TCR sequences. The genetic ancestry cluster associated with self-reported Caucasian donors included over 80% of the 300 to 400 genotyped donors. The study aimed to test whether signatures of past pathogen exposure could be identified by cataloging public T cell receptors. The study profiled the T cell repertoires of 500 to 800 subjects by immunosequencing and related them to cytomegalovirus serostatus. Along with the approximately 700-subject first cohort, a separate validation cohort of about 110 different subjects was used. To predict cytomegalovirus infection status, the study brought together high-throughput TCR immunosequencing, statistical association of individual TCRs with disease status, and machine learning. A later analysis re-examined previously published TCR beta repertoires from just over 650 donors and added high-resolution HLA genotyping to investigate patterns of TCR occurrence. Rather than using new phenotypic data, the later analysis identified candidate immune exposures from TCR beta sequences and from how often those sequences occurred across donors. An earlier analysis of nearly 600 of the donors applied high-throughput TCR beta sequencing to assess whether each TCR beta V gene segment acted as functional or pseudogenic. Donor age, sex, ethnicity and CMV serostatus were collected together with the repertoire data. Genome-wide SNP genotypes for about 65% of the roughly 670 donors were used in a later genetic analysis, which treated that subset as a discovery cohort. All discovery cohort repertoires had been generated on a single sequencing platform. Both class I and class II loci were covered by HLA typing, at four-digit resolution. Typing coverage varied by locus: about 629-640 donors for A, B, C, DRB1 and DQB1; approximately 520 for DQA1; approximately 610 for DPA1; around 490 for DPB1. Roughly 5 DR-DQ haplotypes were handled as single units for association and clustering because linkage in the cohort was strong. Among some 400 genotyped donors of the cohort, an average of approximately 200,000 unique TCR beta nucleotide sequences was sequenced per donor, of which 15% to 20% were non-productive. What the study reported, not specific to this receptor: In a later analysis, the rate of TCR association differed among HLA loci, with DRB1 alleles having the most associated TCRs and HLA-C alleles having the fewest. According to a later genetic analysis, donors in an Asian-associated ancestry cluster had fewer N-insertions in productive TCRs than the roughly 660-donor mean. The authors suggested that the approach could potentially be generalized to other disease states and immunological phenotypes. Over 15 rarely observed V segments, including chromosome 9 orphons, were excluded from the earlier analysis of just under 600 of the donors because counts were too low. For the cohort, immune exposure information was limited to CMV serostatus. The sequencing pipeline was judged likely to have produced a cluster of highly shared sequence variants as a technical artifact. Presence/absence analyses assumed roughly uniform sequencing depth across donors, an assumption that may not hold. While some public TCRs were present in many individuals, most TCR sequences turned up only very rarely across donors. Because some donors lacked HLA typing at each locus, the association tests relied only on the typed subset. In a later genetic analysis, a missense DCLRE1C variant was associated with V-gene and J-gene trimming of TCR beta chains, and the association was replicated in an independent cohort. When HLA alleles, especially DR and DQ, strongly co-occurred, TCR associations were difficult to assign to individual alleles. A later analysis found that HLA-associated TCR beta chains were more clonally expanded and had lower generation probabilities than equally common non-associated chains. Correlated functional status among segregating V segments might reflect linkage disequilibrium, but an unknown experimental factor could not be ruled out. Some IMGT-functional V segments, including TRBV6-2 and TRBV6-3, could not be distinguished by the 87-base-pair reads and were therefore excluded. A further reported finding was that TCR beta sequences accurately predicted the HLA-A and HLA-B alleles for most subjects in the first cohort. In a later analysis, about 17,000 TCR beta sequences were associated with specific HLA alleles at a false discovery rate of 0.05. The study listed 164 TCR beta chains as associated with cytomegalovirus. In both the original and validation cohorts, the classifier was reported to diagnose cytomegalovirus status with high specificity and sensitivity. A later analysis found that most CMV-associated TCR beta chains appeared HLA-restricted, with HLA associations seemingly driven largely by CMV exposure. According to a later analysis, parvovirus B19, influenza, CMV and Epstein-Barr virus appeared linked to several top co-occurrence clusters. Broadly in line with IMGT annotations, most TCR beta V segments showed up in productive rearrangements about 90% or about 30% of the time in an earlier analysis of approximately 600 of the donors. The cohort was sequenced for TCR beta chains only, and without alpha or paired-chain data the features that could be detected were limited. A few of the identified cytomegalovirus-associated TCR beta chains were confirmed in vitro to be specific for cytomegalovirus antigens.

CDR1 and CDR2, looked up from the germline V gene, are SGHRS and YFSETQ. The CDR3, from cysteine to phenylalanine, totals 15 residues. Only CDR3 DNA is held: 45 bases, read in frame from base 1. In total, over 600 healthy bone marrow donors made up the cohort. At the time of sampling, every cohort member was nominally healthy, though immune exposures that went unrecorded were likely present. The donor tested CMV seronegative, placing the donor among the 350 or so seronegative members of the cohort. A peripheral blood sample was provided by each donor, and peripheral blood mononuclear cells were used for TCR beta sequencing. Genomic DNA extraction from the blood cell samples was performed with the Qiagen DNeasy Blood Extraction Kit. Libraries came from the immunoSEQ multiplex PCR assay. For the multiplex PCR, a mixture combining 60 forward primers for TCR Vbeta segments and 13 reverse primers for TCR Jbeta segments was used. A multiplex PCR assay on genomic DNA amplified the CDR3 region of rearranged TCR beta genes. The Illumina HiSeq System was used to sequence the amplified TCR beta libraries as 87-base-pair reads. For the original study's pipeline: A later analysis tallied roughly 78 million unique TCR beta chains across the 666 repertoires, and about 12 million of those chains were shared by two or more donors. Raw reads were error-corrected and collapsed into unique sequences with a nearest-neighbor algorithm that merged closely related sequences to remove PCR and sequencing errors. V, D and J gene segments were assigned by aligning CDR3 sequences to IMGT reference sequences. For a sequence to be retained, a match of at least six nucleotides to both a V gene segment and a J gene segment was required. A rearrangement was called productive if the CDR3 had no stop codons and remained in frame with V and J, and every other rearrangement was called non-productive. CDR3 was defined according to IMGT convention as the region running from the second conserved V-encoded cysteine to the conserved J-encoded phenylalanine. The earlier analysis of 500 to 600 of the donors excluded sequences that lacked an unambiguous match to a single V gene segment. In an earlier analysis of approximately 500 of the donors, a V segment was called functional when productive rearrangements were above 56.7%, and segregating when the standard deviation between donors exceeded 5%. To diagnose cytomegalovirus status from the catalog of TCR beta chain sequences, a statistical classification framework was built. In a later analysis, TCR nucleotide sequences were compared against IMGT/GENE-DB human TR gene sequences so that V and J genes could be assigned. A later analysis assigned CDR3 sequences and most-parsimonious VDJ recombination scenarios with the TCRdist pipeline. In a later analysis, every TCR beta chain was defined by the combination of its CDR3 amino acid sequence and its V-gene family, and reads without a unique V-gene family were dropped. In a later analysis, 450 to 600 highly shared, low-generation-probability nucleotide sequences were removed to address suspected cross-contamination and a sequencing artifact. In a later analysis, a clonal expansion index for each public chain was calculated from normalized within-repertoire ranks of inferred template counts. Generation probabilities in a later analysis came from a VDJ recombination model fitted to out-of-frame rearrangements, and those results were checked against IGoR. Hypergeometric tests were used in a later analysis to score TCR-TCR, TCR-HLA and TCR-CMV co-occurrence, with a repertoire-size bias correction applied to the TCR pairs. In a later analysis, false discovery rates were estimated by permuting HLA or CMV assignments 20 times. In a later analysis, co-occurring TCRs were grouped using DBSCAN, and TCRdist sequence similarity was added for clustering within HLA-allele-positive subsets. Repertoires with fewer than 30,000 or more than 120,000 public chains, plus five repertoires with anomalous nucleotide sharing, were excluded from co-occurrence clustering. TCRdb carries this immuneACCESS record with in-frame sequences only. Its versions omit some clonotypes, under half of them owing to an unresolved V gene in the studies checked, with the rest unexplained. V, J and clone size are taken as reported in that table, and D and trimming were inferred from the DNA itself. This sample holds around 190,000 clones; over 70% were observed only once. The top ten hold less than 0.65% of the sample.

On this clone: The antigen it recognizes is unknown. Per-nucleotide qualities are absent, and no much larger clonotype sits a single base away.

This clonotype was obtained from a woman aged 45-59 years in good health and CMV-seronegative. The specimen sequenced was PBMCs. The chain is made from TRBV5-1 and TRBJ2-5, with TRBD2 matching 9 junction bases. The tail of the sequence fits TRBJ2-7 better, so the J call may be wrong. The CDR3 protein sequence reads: CASSRASGESYEQYF. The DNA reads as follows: TGCGCCAGCAGCCGGGCTAGCGGGGAATCCTACGAGCAGTACTTC.